One sample yielded the 19 T cell receptor beta chains listed below, sequenced in a study of sequential checkpoint blockade in melanoma. Sequencing used immunoSEQ multiplex PCR; TCRdb keeps in-frame clones, though not all of them. The data contain roughly 9,900 clones, about 50% of them singletons. Treatment reported: randomized to nivolumab then ipilimumab (arm A) or the reverse (arm B). The specimen comprised CD8+ T cells sorted from blood (inferred from file names), sampled from a patient given nivolumab and ipilimumab in sequence. The receptor set was obtained from a human donor with melanoma.

This clone was observed many times. The chain couples TRBV7-9 to TRBJ1-4; D might be TRBD1 (5 bases). This CDR3 is built from 14 residues. Germline CDR1 and CDR2: SEHNR and FQNEAQ (reference sequence). V lost 5 bases to trimming and J lost 5 bases, with 12 bases between them. CDR3 protein: CASSAGFLNEKLFF. The CDR3 DNA reads TGTGCCAGCAGCGCAGGGTTTCTGAATGAAAAACTGTTTTTT. The entire variable domain, with the rest obtained from reference TRBV7-9 and TRBJ1-4, is as follows: DTGVSQNPRHKITKRGQNVTFRCDPISEHNRLYWYRQTLGQGPEFLTYFQNEAQLEKSRLLSDRFSAERPKGSFSTLEIQRTEQGDSAMYLCASSAGFLNEKLFFGSGTQLSVL.

The table lists this clone with a few counts. The rearrangement links TRBV10-3 to TRBJ2-2; 7 bases agree with TRBD1. CDR1 and CDR2 from the germline V gene are ENHRY and SYGVKD. CDR3 length: 15 residues. Germline trimming cut 3 bases from V and 5 bases from J; bases unmatched to any gene: 6. The CDR3 DNA reads TGTGCCATCAGTGAACCGGCCAGGGGGACCGGGGAGCTGTTTTTT. It yields the protein CAISEPARGTGELFF.

V gene TRBV7-2 combines with J gene TRBJ2-7, with D perhaps matching TRBD2 (5 bases). CDR3 length equals 15 residues. Trimming removed 7 bases from V and 5 bases from J, with 21 bases in between. Germline V gene data show CDR1 as SGHTA and CDR2 as FQGNSA. CDR3 in DNA: TGTGCCAGCACCACCGGGGTCGGGGATGGGCACGAGCAGTACTTC. This sequence encodes CASTTGVGDGHEQYF.

The gene calls are TRBV9 and TRBJ2-1, with unresolved D. CDR3 length: 15 residues. CDR1 is SGDLS, CDR2 YYNGEE, per germline. The ends were cut back, 5 bases at V and 13 bases at J, with 25 bases in the middle. CDR3 bases: TGTGCCAGCAGTGACGTAGGTGACTCCCTAAGAACACAGTTCTTC. Protein: CASSDVGDSLRTQFF.

This chain links TRBV28 with TRBJ1-2; possible D gene TRBD1, 6 bases. This CDR3 contains 15 residues. V gave up 1 base and J gave up 4 bases, with 13 bases separating them. In germline, CDR1 is MDHEN, CDR2 SYDVKM. Here the CDR3 reads CASSLSQGYSYGYTF. Here the CDR3 DNA reads TGTGCCAGCAGTTTATCCCAGGGGTATTCCTATGGCTACACCTTC.

For this clone: A read error is likely here: a far larger clone is one base away. This same CDR3 is encoded by further DNA sequences in the sample. The V gene is TRBV5-8, the J gene TRBJ2-5; D not certain. This CDR3 contains 15 residues. V gave up 4 bases and J gave up 1 base, with 14 bases separating them. Per germline, CDR1 SGHTS and CDR2 YDEGEE. CDR3 sequence (DNA): TGTGCCAGCAGCCAAGATAGAGGCACCCAAGAGACCCAGTACTTC. As protein: CASSQDRGTQETQYF.

The gene calls are TRBV27 and TRBJ2-7; TRBD1 is a possible D gene (6 bases). From germline, CDR1 is MNHEY and CDR2 SMNVEV (reference sequence). Trimming cost V 5 bases and J 2 bases, with 13 bases left between them. The CDR3 has 14 residues. DNA for the CDR3: TGTGCCAGCAGTCCGACAGGAACGCCCTACGAGCAGTACTTC. Translation gives CASSPTGTPYEQYF.

The V call is TRBV7-8, the J call TRBJ2-7, with 10 bases aligning to TRBD2. V shed 5 bases, J shed 0 bases, and the junction held 4 bases outside the gene matches. This CDR3 is built from 15 residues. Germline CDR1 reads SGHVS; CDR2 reads FQNEAQ. The CDR3 DNA is TGTGCCAGCAGCCCAGCGGGGGGGAACTCCTACGAGCAGTACTTC. Translation: CASSPAGGNSYEQYF.

This chain links TRBV9 with TRBJ2-5, with D perhaps TRBD2 (6 bases). CDR3 size: 14 residues. V was cut by 4 bases and J by 7 bases, with 17 bases left in between. From germline, CDR1 is SGDLS and CDR2 YYNGEE. As DNA, the CDR3 is TGTGCCAGCAGCCCTCCGGCCGGGAGAGGGACCCAGTACTTC. This translates into CASSPPAGRGTQYF.

This clone was recorded only once. The chain has TRBV15 and TRBJ2-7; possible D gene TRBD1, 7 bases. The CDR3 is 16 residues long. Germline V gene sequence: CDR1 LNHNV, CDR2 YYDKDF (reference sequence). V was trimmed by 3 bases and J by 2 bases, leaving 17 bases between them. CDR3 region: CATSSQEPGGTYEQYF. CDR3 sequence (DNA): TGTGCCACCAGCAGCCAAGAGCCAGGGGGGACCTACGAGCAGTACTTC.

This clone was counted only a few times. The genes are TRBV6-5 and TRBJ2-1; weak D call: TRBD2 (5 bases). The CDR3 runs 14 residues. Germline lookup yields CDR1 MNHEY and CDR2 SVGAGI. Trimming cost V 4 bases and J 4 bases, with 11 bases left between them. CDR3 in amino acids: CASSWSGTYNEQFF. DNA of the CDR3: TGTGCCAGCAGTTGGAGCGGAACTTACAATGAGCAGTTCTTC.

At least ten counts were recorded for this clone. The chain employs TRBV9 and TRBJ2-3, with 14 bases that match TRBD2. CDR1 and CDR2 (germline): SGDLS, YYNGEE. This CDR3 is 18 amino acids long. V trimming: 5 bases; J trimming: 3 bases; junction bases outside the gene matches: 11. The CDR3 region is CASRPGLAGAEYTDTQYF. The CDR3 nucleotides read TGTGCCAGCAGGCCGGGACTAGCGGGGGCCGAATATACAGATACGCAGTATTTT.

This clone was recorded a few times. V is TRBV12-1 and J is TRBJ2-7; the DNA was not compared with TRBD1, the D call given in the table. TRBV12-1 is termed a pseudogene. The CDR3 totals 14 residues. In nucleotides, the CDR3 is TGTGCCAGCAGCTTCCGACAGGGGTGGTTCGGGCAGTACTTC. It yields the protein CASSFRQGWFGQYF.

There are a few counts of this clone. This chain uses TRBV10-3 with TRBJ1-2, with D possibly matching TRBD1 (5 bases). The CDR3 loop spans 16 amino acids. Germline CDR1 is ENHRY and CDR2 is SYGVKD. V was shortened by 10 bases and J by 0 bases, with 21 bases between the two germline ends. The DNA for the CDR3 is TGTGCCACCTTAAACCCCGGGGGTGCTGCTAACTATGGCTACACCTTC. Translation: CATLNPGGAANYGYTF.

In DNA form, the CDR3 reads TGTGCCAGCAGTTCGGCCGGGACAGGCTCCTACGAGCAGTACTTC. It specifies CASSSAGTGSYEQYF. V and J are TRBV27 and TRBJ2-7, with 8 bases lining up with TRBD1. Trimming took 4 bases from V and 0 from J; bases not matched to a gene: 5. This CDR3 has 15 amino acids. Germline V gene sequence: CDR1 MNHEY, CDR2 SMNVEV (reference sequence).

This clone was counted a single time. The rearrangement links TRBV6-1 to TRBJ1-1; D not certain. Deletions cut 6 bases from V and 5 bases from J, with 7 bases between. This CDR3 is 11 amino acids long. Germline loops: CDR1 MNHNS, CDR2 SASEGT. Here the CDR3 DNA reads TGTGCCAGCAGGCCGGGAACTGAAGCTTTCTTT. It is translated as CASRPGTEAFF.

In its sample, this clone was seen a few times. The chain recombines TRBV5-8 with TRBJ2-7; TRBD2 might be the D (5 bases). Per germline, CDR1 SGHTS and CDR2 YDEGEE. The germline V and J ends were trimmed by 6 bases and 5 bases, with 21 bases remaining between them. CDR3 length: 15 amino acids. The CDR3 protein is CASTTGVGDGHEQYF. The CDR3 DNA reads as TGTGCCAGCACCACCGGGGTCGGGGATGGGCACGAGCAGTACTTC. The whole variable domain, filled in from reference TRBV5-8 and TRBJ2-7, reads EAGVTQSPTHLIKTRGQQATLRCSPISGHTSVYWYQQALGLGLQFLLWYDEGEERNRGNFPPRFSGRQFPNYSSELNVNALELEDSALYLCASTTGVGDGHEQYFGPGTRLTVT.

This chain links TRBV5-1 with TRBJ2-7; the match to TRBD2 covers 13 bases. Looked up from germline, CDR1 is SGHRS and CDR2 is YFSETQ. The V and J ends lost 2 bases and 0 bases, in that order; junction bases with no gene match: 5. This CDR3 spans 17 amino acids. The CDR3 loop reads CASSLTSGGESSYEQYF. The CDR3 coding sequence is TGCGCCAGCAGCTTAACTAGCGGGGGGGAGAGCTCCTACGAGCAGTACTTC.

The chain joins TRBV28 to TRBJ2-3; TRBD2 matches 13 bases. This CDR3 is built from 20 residues. Trimming cost V 4 bases and J 4 bases; bases outside gene matches: 17. Germline V lookup: CDR1 MDHEN, CDR2 SYDVKM. The CDR3 is CASSWPLEGLAGTPADTQYF. Here the CDR3 DNA reads TGTGCCAGCAGTTGGCCCCTCGAGGGACTAGCGGGAACTCCGGCAGATACGCAGTATTTT. Complete variable domain (other parts from reference TRBV28 and TRBJ2-3): DVKVTQSSRYLVKRTGEKVFLECVQDMDHENMFWYRQDPGLGLRLIYFSYDVKMKEKGDIPEGYSVSREKKERFSLILESASTNQTSMYLCASSWPLEGLAGTPADTQYFGPGTRLTVL.